These 32 T cell receptor beta chains share one sample of origin, sequenced in a study of CD8 T cells in Susac syndrome. Reverse transcription of roughly 0.5 to 1 ug RNA was carried out with random hexamers. TCRdb called the immunoSEQ multiplex PCR reads again in MiXCR, with one record for every CDR3 protein. The sample lists approximately 300,000 distinct CDR3 sequences; around 85% were seen once. Sequencing was performed on CD8+ T cells from PBMCs. The receptors here all came from a human donor with multiple sclerosis.

This clonotype occurred once. V and J are TRBV7-9 and TRBJ2-1; possibly TRBD2 for D (7 bases). The length of the CDR3 is 17 residues. V lost 10 bases and J 3 bases, leaving 25 bases between the germline ends. CDR1 and CDR2 (germline): SEHNR, FQNEAQ (reference sequence). The CDR3 nucleotides are TGTGCCATAATACTGACCCCGGGGGAGGGGGTCTACAATGAGCAGTTCTTC. Translation: CAIILTPGEGVYNEQFF.

V usage is TRBV4-3 and J usage is TRBJ1-1; D possibly corresponds to TRBD1 (5 bases). Trimming removed 4 bases from V and 1 base from J, with 13 bases in between. CDR3 length: 15 residues. The germline V gene encodes CDR1 LGHNA and CDR2 YSLEER. As DNA, the CDR3 is TGCGCCAGCAGCCGGGGGGATCAGGAGAACACTGAAGCTTTCTTT. Amino acid sequence: CASSRGDQENTEAFF.

The V and J genes are TRBV4-1 and TRBJ1-5; 10 bases match TRBD1. CDR3 length: 16 residues. CDR1 and CDR2 (germline): MGHRA, YSYEKL. Losses at the gene ends were 0 bases for V and 7 bases for J; bases not matched to a gene: 6. CDR3 loop: CASSQELGDRGQPQHF. The CDR3 DNA sequence: TGCGCCAGCAGCCAAGAGCTGGGGGACAGGGGCCAGCCCCAGCATTTT.

This clonotype has a handful of counts. A junction boundary mismatches the germline segment, possibly from a read error. The J gene is TRBJ2-3, the V gene TRBV6-1; tentatively, D is TRBD1 or TRBD2 (5 bases each). The CDR3 extends over 15 amino acids. The germline gives CDR1 MNHNS, CDR2 SASEGT. The CDR3 bases are TGTGCCAGCAGTGGAGGGGAGCCACTCACATATACGCAGTATTTT. It translates to CASSGGEPLTYTQYF.

This clonotype was picked up one time. This chain links TRBV6-2 or TRBV6-3 with TRBJ1-2; no firm D call. The V and J ends lost 6 bases and 8 bases respectively, with 13 bases between them. Per the germline V gene, CDR1 is MNHEY and CDR2 is SVGEGT. The CDR3 is made up of 12 amino acids. CDR3 loop: CASRTASDGYTF. In DNA form, the CDR3 reads TGTGCCAGCAGGACGGCGAGCGACGGCTACACCTTC.

This clonotype was found a few times. The chain uses TRBV7-2 and TRBJ1-1; unclear D gene. This CDR3 has 13 amino acids. The germline gives CDR1 SGHTA, CDR2 FQGNSA. Trimming removed 3 bases from V and 7 bases from J, with 12 bases in between. The CDR3 here is CASSFSEGSEAFF. CDR3 bases: TGTGCCAGCAGCTTCTCCGAAGGAAGTGAAGCTTTCTTT.

This clonotype was seen only once. J is TRBJ2-7 and V is TRBV7-9; 10 nucleotides align to TRBD1. The J call is uncertain, as TRBJ2-1 better fits the DNA end. CDR3 length: 17 amino acids. CDR1 is SEHNR, CDR2 FQNEAQ, per germline (reference sequence). CDR3 protein: CASSFPVPGTGEAEQFF. The CDR3 bases are TGTGCCAGCAGCTTCCCCGTTCCCGGGACAGGGGAGGCCGAGCAGTTCTTC.

V usage is TRBV27 and J usage is TRBJ1-5; the D gene is possibly TRBD1 (6 bases). Germline CDR1 MNHEY, CDR2 SMNVEV (reference sequence). The ends were cut back, 3 bases at V and 7 bases at J, with 10 bases in the middle. The CDR3 loop spans 13 amino acids. The CDR3 nucleotides read TGTGCCAGCAGTTTGTCAGGGGAACAGCCCCAGCATTTT. It specifies CASSLSGEQPQHF.

V usage is TRBV10-3 and J usage is TRBJ2-1; tentative D call: TRBD1 (6 bases). CDR3 size: 15 residues. The V end lost 3 bases, the J end lost 4 bases, and 13 bases lay between the germline ends. Germline V gene data show CDR1 as ENHRY and CDR2 as SYGVKD. CDR3 in amino acids: CAISDLGATYNEQFF. Written as DNA, the CDR3 is TGTGCCATCAGTGATCTGGGGGCTACGTACAATGAGCAGTTCTTC.

Concerning this clonotype itself: The junction departs from germline at one end; a sequencing error may be responsible. The J gene is TRBJ2-1, the V gene TRBV20-1; D possibly corresponds to TRBD2 (5 bases). The germline V gene has CDR1 DFQATT and CDR2 SNEGSKA (reference sequence). The CDR3 loop spans 11 amino acids. The CDR3 region has the DNA TGCTGTGCTAGCTTGGACGATGAGCAGTTCTTC. This gives the protein CCASLDDEQFF.

For this clonotype: At one end the junction does not follow the germline gene, possibly because of a read error. The chain combines TRBV6-5 with TRBJ1-5; D gene ambiguous. Germline loops: CDR1 MNHEY, CDR2 SVGAGI. This CDR3 contains 14 residues. The CDR3 DNA reads as TGTGCCGGCAGTTACTCTTCGACGAATCAGCCCCAGCATTTT. It codes for CAGSYSSTNQPQHF.

The chain joins TRBV7-9 to TRBJ2-7, with 12 nucleotides matching TRBD2. From germline, CDR1 is SEHNR and CDR2 FQNEAQ (reference sequence). This CDR3 comprises 16 residues. The trim removed 4 bases at V and 5 bases at J, leaving 9 bases unmatched. CDR3 loop: CASSSELAGGFHEQYF. The CDR3 bases are TGTGCCAGCAGCTCCGAACTAGCGGGAGGATTTCACGAGCAGTACTTC.

This rearrangement joins TRBV7-9 to TRBJ2-7; TRBD1 is a possible D gene (6 bases). Germline-derived CDR1 and CDR2 are SEHNR and FQNEAQ (reference sequence). V was pared by 3 bases and J by 3 bases, with 12 bases between. The CDR3 covers 14 residues. This chain's CDR3 is CASSFGPGDYEQYF. The CDR3 nucleotides read TGTGCCAGCAGCTTTGGTCCAGGGGACTACGAGCAGTACTTC. Using reference TRBV7-9 and TRBJ2-7 for the parts outside the CDR3, the full variable domain is DTGVSQNPRHKITKRGQNVTFRCDPISEHNRLYWYRQTLGQGPEFLTYFQNEAQLEKSRLLSDRFSAERPKGSFSTLEIQRTEQGDSAMYLCASSFGPGDYEQYFGPGTRLTVT.

The chain uses TRBV20-1 and TRBJ1-6; D unresolved. Per the germline V gene, CDR1 is DFQATT and CDR2 is SNEGSKA (reference sequence). This CDR3 contains 13 residues. Trimming took off 5 bases at V and 0 bases at J, with 5 bases between the two ends. Here the CDR3 DNA reads TGCAGTGCTGACGGCTCCTATAATTCACCCCTCCACTTT. Residues: CSADGSYNSPLHF.

This rearrangement joins TRBV11-2 to TRBJ2-7; TRBD1 or TRBD2 may be the D gene (5 bases each). CDR3 size: 16 residues. The germline CDR1 and CDR2 sequences are SGHAT and FQNNGV. With 3 bases removed from V and 6 bases from J, the gap between germline ends came to 21 bases. The CDR3 nucleotides read TGTGCCAGCAGCTTGCCCACCGGGACCCTCTCTATCGAGCAGTACTTC. Translation gives CASSLPTGTLSIEQYF.

The V gene is TRBV4-1, the J gene TRBJ2-1; 9 bases fit TRBD2. The germline CDR1 and CDR2 sequences are MGHRA and YSYEKL. V lost 3 bases to trimming and J lost 13 bases; unmatched junction nucleotides: 19. The CDR3 is 17 amino acids. The CDR3, as DNA: TGCGCCAGCAGCCAGGAACCGGGACTAGCACCTTCGTCTGAACAGTTCTTC. Its protein product is CASSQEPGLAPSSEQFF.

J is TRBJ1-2 and V is TRBV29-1, with D unresolved. The length of the CDR3 is 16 residues. V shed 0 bases and J shed 1 base, with 15 bases lying between them. The V gene's germline CDR1 is SQVTM and CDR2 ANQGSEA. CDR3 sequence (DNA): TGCAGCGTTGAAGACCTGCCGGCGGATTATAACTATGGCTACACCTTC. Amino acids: CSVEDLPADYNYGYTF.

V and J are TRBV30 and TRBJ1-1; D ambiguous. Germline loops: CDR1 GTSNPN, CDR2 SVGIG (reference sequence). The CDR3 has 11 residues. The V end lost 1 base, the J end lost 7 bases, and 7 bases lay between the germline ends. The CDR3 protein is CAWSDGFEAFF. The CDR3 coding sequence is TGTGCCTGGAGTGATGGATTTGAAGCTTTCTTT. The entire variable domain, with the rest obtained from reference TRBV30 and TRBJ1-1, is as follows: SQTIHQWPATLVQPVGSPLSLECTVEGTSNPNLYWYRQAAGRGLQLLFYSVGIGQISSEVPQNLSASRPQDRQFILSSKKLLLSDSGFYLCAWSDGFEAFFGQGTRLTVV.

V usage is TRBV27 and J usage is TRBJ1-2; no clear D. Trimming pared 3 bases from V and 6 bases from J, leaving 11 bases between. Germline V gene sequence: CDR1 MNHEY, CDR2 SMNVEV (reference sequence). The CDR3 length is 13 residues. The CDR3 is CASSFLGMDGYTF. CDR3 coding DNA: TGTGCCAGCAGTTTTTTAGGAATGGATGGCTACACCTTC.

J is TRBJ1-1 and V is TRBV3-1; D may be TRBD1 (5 bases). V lost 0 bases to trimming and J lost 1 base, with 15 bases between them. Germline CDR1 reads LGHDT; CDR2 reads YNNKEL (reference sequence). CDR3 size: 17 residues. The CDR3 DNA sequence: TGTGCCAGCAGCCAAGAAGGGTGGTGGGGCCCGAACACTGAAGCTTTCTTT. As protein: CASSQEGWWGPNTEAFF.

This clonotype was observed a single time. J is TRBJ1-2 and V is TRBV7-9; D unresolved. This CDR3 contains 15 residues. Germline V gene data show CDR1 as SEHNR and CDR2 as FQNEAQ (reference sequence). V lost 0 bases and J 3 bases, leaving 11 bases between the germline ends. Here the CDR3 DNA reads TGTGCCAGCAGCTTAGCAGAAGGGTGGCACTATGGCTACACCTTC. This sequence encodes CASSLAEGWHYGYTF.

The chain employs TRBV4-3 and TRBJ2-1, with 8 bases lining up with TRBD2. Per germline, CDR1 LGHNA and CDR2 YSLEER. The CDR3 is made up of 15 amino acids. V lost 4 bases to trimming and J lost 5 bases; unmatched junction nucleotides: 7. The CDR3 loop reads CASSRSGSFNNEQFF. The CDR3 coding sequence is TGCGCCAGCAGCCGGAGCGGGAGTTTTAACAATGAGCAGTTCTTC.

The chain combines TRBV11-2 with TRBJ1-3, with a tentative D call TRBD1 (5 bases). Germline V gives CDR1 SGHAT, CDR2 FQNNGV. The CDR3 loop spans 15 amino acids. V lost 5 bases and J 2 bases, leaving 13 bases between the germline ends. The CDR3 protein is CASSPGPGPGNTIYF. The DNA for the CDR3 is TGTGCCAGCAGCCCGGGACCCGGGCCTGGAAACACCATATATTTT.

The CDR3 DNA follows: TGTGCCAGCAGAGGTAGCGGGAGGGGTACCGGGGAGCTGTTTTTT. Translated, it gives CASRGSGRGTGELFF. The chain links TRBV6-1 to TRBJ2-2; 11 bases match TRBD2. Trimming removed 6 bases from V and 5 bases from J; junction bases left unmatched: 5. CDR1 and CDR2 from the germline V gene are MNHNS and SASEGT. The CDR3 is 15 amino acids.

The J gene is TRBJ2-7, the V gene TRBV27, with TRBD1 matching 8 bases. The V and J ends lost 4 bases and 0 bases, in that order; junction bases with no gene match: 8. The V gene's germline CDR1 is MNHEY and CDR2 SMNVEV (reference sequence). CDR3 length equals 16 residues. CDR3 DNA sequence: TGTGCCAGCAGTTCAGGACAGGGAACAATCTCCTACGAGCAGTACTTC. It translates to CASSSGQGTISYEQYF.

This chain joins TRBV24-1 and TRBJ2-2; 8 bases fit TRBD1. V gave up 3 bases and J gave up 6 bases; unmatched junction bases: 11. The CDR3 runs 17 residues. The germline V gene has CDR1 KGHDR and CDR2 SFDVKD. The CDR3 region is CATSDVSRQGFSGELFF. The CDR3 bases are TGTGCCACCAGTGATGTGTCGAGACAGGGGTTCTCCGGGGAGCTGTTTTTT.

This sequence joins TRBV28 and TRBJ1-3, with D unclear. The V end was cut by 5 bases, the J end by 0 bases, with 14 bases between. The CDR3 has 16 amino acids. Germline values: CDR1 MDHEN, CDR2 SYDVKM. This CDR3 is CASSILDAGSGNTIYF. In nucleotides, the CDR3 is TGTGCCAGCAGTATATTAGACGCCGGCTCTGGAAACACCATATATTTT.

The rearrangement links TRBV7-9 to TRBJ2-1, with a tentative D call TRBD1 (5 bases). The CDR3 is made up of 15 amino acids. Between the trimmed V and J ends, which lost 1 base and 4 bases, there was a span of 11 bases. Germline assignment: CDR1 SEHNR and CDR2 FQNEAQ (reference sequence). The CDR3 loop reads CASSLVGVRYNEQFF. The CDR3 DNA sequence: TGTGCCAGCAGCTTAGTAGGGGTCCGATACAATGAGCAGTTCTTC.

V usage is TRBV27 and J usage is TRBJ2-2; TRBD1 might be the D (5 bases). This CDR3 has 13 residues. Germline V CDR1 and CDR2: MNHEY, SMNVEV (reference sequence). V lost 3 bases and J 7 bases, leaving 9 bases between the germline ends. For the CDR3, the DNA is TGTGCCAGCAGTTTTCAGGGAAACGGGGAGCTGTTTTTT. It is translated as CASSFQGNGELFF.

This rearrangement joins TRBV11-2 to TRBJ2-2; D unresolved. This CDR3 has 19 amino acids. The germline CDR1 and CDR2 sequences are SGHAT and FQNNGV. V lost 0 bases and J lost 5, with 22 bases in between. CDR3 DNA sequence: TGTGCCAGCAGCTTAGATCGGAAATCATACTCAACTAAGACCGGGGAGCTGTTTTTT. It codes for CASSLDRKSYSTKTGELFF.

The V gene is TRBV6-1, the J gene TRBJ2-5, with 9 positions matching TRBD1. This CDR3 is 17 amino acids long. From germline, CDR1 is MNHNS and CDR2 SASEGT. V lost 6 bases to trimming and J lost 5 bases; unmatched junction nucleotides: 16. CDR3 DNA: TGTGCCAGCAGCTCCCCCGGGACAGGGACCTTGGGGGAGACCCAGTACTTC. It is translated as CASSSPGTGTLGETQYF.

The CDR3: CSVSTGTGANVLTF. CDR3 in DNA: TGCAGCGTATCTACAGGGACTGGGGCCAACGTCCTGACTTTC. This chain links TRBV29-1 with TRBJ2-6; maybe TRBD1 (6 bases). CDR1 is SQVTM, CDR2 ANQGSEA, per germline. Between the trimmed V and J ends, which lost 6 bases and 2 bases, there was a span of 11 bases. The CDR3 runs to 14 residues. Looking up the rest from reference TRBV29-1 and TRBJ2-6 gives the full variable domain: SAVISQKPSRDICQRGTSLTIQCQVDSQVTMMFWYRQQPGQSLTLIATANQGSEATYESGFVIDKFPISRPNLTFSTLTVSNMSPEDSSIYLCSVSTGTGANVLTFGAGSRLTVL.